This T cell receptor beta chain stems from a study of T cells in Graves' hyperthyroidism and ophthalmopathy. Amplification targeted TCR beta CDR3 regions from RNA transcripts. In the first-round RT-PCR of the TCR CDR3, the HTBI primer set was used. TCRdb re-analysed the multiplex PCR reads in MiXCR, keeping a single row per CDR3 protein. The sample records about 350,000 distinct CDR3 sequences, 19% being singletons. V shed 6 bases and J shed 3 bases, with 20 bases lying between them. CDR3 length equals 16 residues. Per the germline V gene, CDR1 is MNHNS and CDR2 is SASEGT. This clonotype turned up a few times.

The clonotype comes from a woman younger than 30 with Graves' hyperthyroidism. The chain employs TRBV6-1 and TRBJ2-5, with D tentatively TRBD1 or TRBD2 (5 bases each). Sample: blood. CDR3 DNA: TGTGCCAGCAGCCGTGGACGGGACGCCAGTGAAGAGACCCAGTACTTC. Translated: CASSRGRDASEETQYF.